Sequencing of this TCR beta chain was carried out in a study of T cells in localized non-small cell lung cancer (dated by TCRdb to 2018 to 2021). Background for the entire study: Comparing tumors with uninvolved tumor-adjacent lungs, the study looked at the T cell repertoires of approximately 250 patients with early-stage NSCLC. The cohort comprised a few hundred treatment-naïve NSCLC patients with resected, localized lung tumors. Of the NSCLC patients, about 130 were male and roughly 100 were female, and the mean age was approximately 69 years.

At diagnosis, tumor, uninvolved tumor-adjacent lung and peripheral blood were collected and then preserved as a mix of FFPE and fresh-frozen material. For TCR repertoire profiling, the blood samples were analyzed as peripheral blood mononuclear cells. Measured from the cysteine to the phenylalanine, the CDR3 is 15 residues long. Here the CDR3 DNA is all that survives: 45 bases in frame from base 1. V ends up 2 bases short and J 0 bases short, with an unmatched junction base count of 1. Based on the germline V gene, the CDR1 and CDR2 sequences are SGHRS and YFSETQ. Summary of the overall study and its limitations: Higher T cell density in blood was associated with longer overall survival, whereas higher clonality in adjacent lung was associated with shorter survival. Because of the exploratory design, TCR variables were selected using unadjusted p-values without false-discovery rate correction. A median of roughly 60 of the top 100 tumor clones were detected in paired uninvolved adjacent lung, and around 27 of these tumor clones were also found among the top 100 clones of the paired uninvolved adjacent lung. Uninvolved tumor-adjacent lung showed the highest T cell clonality, higher than tumor, which suggests more focused antigenic responses in the uninvolved tumor-adjacent lung. Multi-region tumor sequencing was not performed, so intratumor heterogeneity could not be excluded.

TCR beta CDR3 regions were sequenced from DNA using the immunoSEQ Assay. On the authors' methods: To compute T cell density, TCR beta template counts were normalized to usable DNA, which was estimated by amplifying housekeeping genes. Richness was estimated using the preseqR package, with extrapolation to 400,000 templates for PBMC samples and to 120,000 templates for tissue samples. Clonality was defined by subtracting Pielou's evenness from one. Differential abundance testing on productive amino-acid clonotypes, with a minimum total count of 5 and an alpha of 0.1, was used to identify tissue-enriched TCRs. The Jaccard Index and the Morisita Overlap Index were used to quantify repertoire overlap between compartments. GLIPH clustered TCR beta CDR3s with public tetramer-defined viral CDR3s; viral motifs required at least three viral sequences plus V-gene enrichment. What TCRdb holds here is the immuneACCESS table cut down to in-frame rearrangements. Part of the clones is not present; checked against another copy, under half of the missing clones reflect an unresolved V gene, and the others are unexplained. The D gene and trimming were derived from the DNA, and the V and J assignments and clone size from that table. The sample data list around 45,000 clones, and 85% to 90% of these were observed just once. The biggest ten clones account for over 2% of the sample.

As regards this clone: Its recognized antigen is unknown. Per-nucleotide qualities are absent, and no much larger clonotype sits a single base away.

This clonotype originated in a man aged 35-75 years with stage II lung adenocarcinoma. The specimen comprised PBMCs, sampled before any cancer treatment. The rearranged segments are TRBV5-1 and TRBJ2-3, with 9 junctional bases fitting TRBD2. The CDR3 region reads CASSFSGGSTDTQYF. The DNA is TGCGCCAGCAGCTTTAGCGGGGGAAGCACAGATACGCAGTATTTT.